This is a list of T cell receptor beta chains from one sample in a study of identifying expanded T cells in peripheral blood. Here immunoSEQ multiplex PCR was the method, and the copy in TCRdb shows in-frame clones only, minus some. The repertoire holds about 85,000 clones, with 88% as singletons. The sample taken for sequencing was blood. Receptor source: a person aged 18-69 years in good health. Both conserved end residues are part of each CDR3.

V	J	CDR3
TRBV19	TRBJ2-3	CASTRKGGTDTQYF
TRBV7-2	TRBJ2-7	CASRYSDEQYF
TRBV6-6	TRBJ2-5	CASRARHNQETQYF
TRBV5-4	TRBJ1-1	CASSLELVNTEAFF
TRBV11-3	TRBJ2-7	CASSLGPSYEQYF
TRBV10-3	TRBJ1-2	CAISDGDYGYTF
TRBV19	TRBJ2-7	CASSLTLSYEQYF
TRBV6-5	TRBJ2-1	CASSFGTSGGREQFF
TRBV7-2	TRBJ2-1	CASSLSEQFF
TRBV19	TRBJ2-3	CASSTSGDTQYF
TRBV6-5	TRBJ2-1	CASSYGGDSYNEQFF
TRBV19	TRBJ2-5	CASGPPTDQETQYF
TRBV9	TRBJ2-7	CASSANRGSDEQYF
TRBV19	TRBJ2-7	CASSRTHTSYEQYF
TRBV4-2	TRBJ1-2	CASSQANSNYGYTF
TRBV6-6	TRBJ2-3	CASRLGVGSTDTQYF
TRBV14	TRBJ2-2	CASSQGRYTGELFF
TRBV28	TRBJ1-2	CASSLNGRSNYGYTF
TRBV7-7	TRBJ2-1	CASSTGTSGNEQFF
TRBV5-1	TRBJ2-5	CASSLNPLAGGGKTQYF
TRBV7-2	TRBJ2-1	CASSLARRDEQFF
TRBV7-2	TRBJ1-3	CASSQYQGSGNTIYF